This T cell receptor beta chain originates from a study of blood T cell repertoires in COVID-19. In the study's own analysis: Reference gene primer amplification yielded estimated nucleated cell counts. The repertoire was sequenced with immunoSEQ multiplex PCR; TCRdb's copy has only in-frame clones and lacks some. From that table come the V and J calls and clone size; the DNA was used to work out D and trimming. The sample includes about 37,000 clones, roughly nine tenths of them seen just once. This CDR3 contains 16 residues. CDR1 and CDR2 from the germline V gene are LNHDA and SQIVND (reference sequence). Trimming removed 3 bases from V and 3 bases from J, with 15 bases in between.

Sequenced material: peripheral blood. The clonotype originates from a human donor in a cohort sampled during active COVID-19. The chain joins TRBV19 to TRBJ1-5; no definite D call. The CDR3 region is CASSMGRSLDNQPQHF. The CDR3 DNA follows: TGTGCCAGTAGTATGGGCAGGTCCCTTGACAATCAGCCCCAGCATTTT.